These T cell receptor beta chains were read from a single sample in a study of T cells in Graves' hyperthyroidism and ophthalmopathy. TCRdb analysed the multiplex PCR reads with MiXCR anew, one entry per CDR3 protein. The data contain some 760,000 distinct CDR3 sequences, 13% to 15% of them singletons. The sequencing sample was made of blood. The source is a woman under 30 with Graves' hyperthyroidism. CDR3s leave out the opening cysteine and the closing phenylalanine or tryptophan.

v_gene	j_gene	CDR3aa
TRBV28	TRBJ2-1	ASSLTRGEQF
TRBV28	TRBJ2-6	ASSFRARGWLGGANVLT
TRBV20-1	TRBJ2-2	SAREDPSTGELF
TRBV14	TRBJ2-5	ASSQPGQGEITTKETQY
TRBV7-9	TRBJ2-7	ASSRVLAGSYEQY
TRBV20-1	TRBJ1-2	SAPGAGGNYGYT
TRBV11-2	TRBJ2-7	ASSFVHGKSYEQY
TRBV2	TRBJ2-2	ASKLVEELF
TRBV7-8	TRBJ2-7	ASSRPWAGQY
TRBV3-1	TRBJ2-1	ASSQDLLEDEQF
TRBV10-3	TRBJ2-5	AISEPGVAGGGETQY
TRBV20-1	TRBJ2-1	SGWARVGTRGQF
TRBV15	TRBJ2-1	ATSRDRSSGSHNEQF
TRBV6-1	TRBJ1-5	ASSEGLFSGGARQPQH
TRBV28	TRBJ1-6	ASSYPREPLGNSPLH
TRBV20-1	TRBJ2-1	SAGRAGYNEQF
TRBV4-1	TRBJ2-5	ASSQGRGLQETQY
TRBV7-2	TRBJ2-7	ASSRLATNSYEQY
TRBV7-9	TRBJ2-7	ASSLRDTSPLDEQY
TRBV12-3/TRBV12-4	TRBJ1-2	ASSLVGGSGGYGYT
TRBV7-2	TRBJ2-7	ASSLNGYEQY
TRBV5-5	TRBJ1-4	ASSLVGAFEKLF
TRBV18	TRBJ2-3	ASSSPGLAGWTDTQY
TRBV16	TRBJ2-7	ASSEWNEQY
TRBV2	TRBJ1-5	ASSAERYSNQPQH
TRBV12-3/TRBV12-4	TRBJ2-3	ASKQGLAEDTQY
TRBV7-3	TRBJ2-1	ASSLQLAGPNEQF
TRBV20-1	TRBJ2-5	SVSQGDQY
TRBV7-9	TRBJ1-5	ASSAGSTGQPQH
TRBV30	TRBJ2-3	ACQGARTDTQY
TRBV24-1	TRBJ2-3	ATSESGATQY
TRBV29-1	TRBJ2-3	SVAQTSRSTDTQY
TRBV6-2/TRBV6-3	TRBJ1-1	ASSYSISTGGTEAF
TRBV6-2/TRBV6-3	TRBJ2-7	ASSPDWPVYEQY
TRBV2	TRBJ2-5	ASRRGQGETQY
TRBV28	TRBJ1-4	ASRRSGQEREKLF
TRBV2	TRBJ1-5	ASSFEGQGENQPQH
TRBV29-1	TRBJ2-1	SAIGASSYNEQF
TRBV11-3	TRBJ2-1	ASSLEIAGAPYNEQF
TRBV5-1	TRBJ2-3	ASSKTSVTDTQY
TRBV20-1	TRBJ2-5	SASAGLDSGTQY
TRBV6-1	TRBJ2-7	ASRPSGTGTGAEQY
TRBV20-1	TRBJ2-2	SARDFAGANTGELF
TRBV28	TRBJ2-5	ASTPVGLGGGTQY
TRBV30	TRBJ2-6	AWSQAGANVLT
TRBV5-1	TRBJ2-2	ASSLEEFLRRQVDPGELF
TRBV7-3	TRBJ2-3	ASSPKGTDTQY
TRBV6-1	TRBJ1-1	ASSKEGSPEAF
TRBV6-1	TRBJ2-4	ASSGGTVTAKNIQY
TRBV28	TRBJ2-5	ASSLWSSGEETQY
TRBV6-5	TRBJ1-6	ASSYQGTGSSPLH
TRBV16	TRBJ1-5	ASSHTGDRLSNQPQH
TRBV6-1	TRBJ1-2	ASRGLAGALYGYT
TRBV5-1	TRBJ2-5	ASRTNQETQY
TRBV12-3/TRBV12-4	TRBJ1-5	ASSLAISSEINQPQH